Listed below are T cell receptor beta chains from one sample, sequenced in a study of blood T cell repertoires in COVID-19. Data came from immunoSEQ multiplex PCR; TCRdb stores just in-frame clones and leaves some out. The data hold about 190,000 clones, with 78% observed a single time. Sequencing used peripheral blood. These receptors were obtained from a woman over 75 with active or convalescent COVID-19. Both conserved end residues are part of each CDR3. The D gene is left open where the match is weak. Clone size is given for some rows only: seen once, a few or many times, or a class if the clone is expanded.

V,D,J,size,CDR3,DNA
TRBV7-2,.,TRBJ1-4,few,CASSPGWGNEKLFF,TGTGCCAGCAGCCCAGGGTGGGGTAATGAAAAACTGTTTTTT
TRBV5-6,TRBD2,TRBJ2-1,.,CASSYLAGPYNEQFF,TGTGCCAGCAGCTATCTAGCGGGGCCTTACAATGAGCAGTTCTTC
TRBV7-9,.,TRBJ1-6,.,CASSLAQIPSSYNSPLHF,TGTGCCAGCAGCTTAGCTCAAATCCCGAGCTCCTATAATTCACCCCTCCACTTT
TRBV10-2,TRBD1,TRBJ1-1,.,CASSPKTGGPYTEAFF,TGCGCCAGCAGCCCTAAGACAGGGGGCCCGTACACTGAAGCTTTCTTT
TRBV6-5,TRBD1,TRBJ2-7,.,CASSQIPGQGRGQYF,TGTGCCAGCAGCCAGATTCCGGGACAGGGGAGAGGGCAGTACTTC
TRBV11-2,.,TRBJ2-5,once,CASSLRQPGAQYF,TGTGCCAGCAGCTTAAGGCAACCCGGGGCCCAGTACTTC
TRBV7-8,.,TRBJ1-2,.,CASSLSEGYPLGYTF,TGTGCCAGCAGCTTATCGGAGGGTTACCCACTCGGCTACACCTTC
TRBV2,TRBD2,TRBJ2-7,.,CASRGGFDEQYF,TGTGCCAGCAGGGGGGGGTTCGACGAGCAGTACTTC
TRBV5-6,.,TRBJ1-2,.,CASSPPGIYYGYTF,TGTGCCAGCAGCCCCCCTGGCATTTACTATGGCTACACCTTC
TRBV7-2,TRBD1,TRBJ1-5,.,CASSPQTGVGSNQPQHF,TGTGCCAGCAGCCCGCAAACAGGGGTGGGAAGCAATCAGCCCCAGCATTTT